One and the same sample provided the 5 T cell receptor beta chains below, sequenced in a study of blood T cell repertoires in COVID-19. Sequencing used immunoSEQ multiplex PCR; TCRdb keeps in-frame clones, though not all of them. Among 95,000 to 110,000 clones listed, roughly four fifths were seen once. Sequencing was done on a sample of peripheral blood. The receptors derive from a woman older than 75 with active or convalescent COVID-19.

V gene TRBV5-8 combines with J gene TRBJ2-2; 8 bases align to TRBD2. The CDR3 is 16 residues long. Germline CDR1 and CDR2: SGHTS and YDEGEE. V was pared by 4 bases and J by 2 bases, with 7 bases of the junction left unmatched. The CDR3 loop reads CASSLSGGSNTGELFF. The CDR3 DNA reads TGTGCCAGCAGCCTAAGCGGGGGCTCAAACACCGGGGAGCTGTTTTTT.

The chain joins TRBV19 to TRBJ1-2; TRBD1 agrees at 9 bases. The CDR3 length is 13 residues. Germline values: CDR1 LNHDA, CDR2 SQIVND (reference sequence). The trim removed 9 bases at V and 1 base at J, leaving 3 bases unmatched. CDR3 in DNA: TGTGCCAGCTCGGGACAGGGTAACTATGGCTACACCTTC. It encodes CASSGQGNYGYTF.

The genes are TRBV6-5 and TRBJ1-1; 10 positions match TRBD1. V trimming: 2 bases; J trimming: 6 bases; junction bases outside the gene matches: 6. Germline V gene lookup returns CDR1 MNHEY and CDR2 SVGAGI. CDR3 length: 15 amino acids. CDR3 loop: CASSYQGQGSAEAFF. DNA for the CDR3: TGTGCCAGCAGTTACCAGGGACAGGGGAGCGCTGAAGCTTTCTTT.

The chain joins TRBV29-1 to TRBJ2-3; 8 bases fit TRBD1. This CDR3 is 14 amino acids long. V gave up 5 bases and J gave up 5 bases; unmatched junction bases: 9. CDR1 SQVTM and CDR2 ANQGSEA come from the germline V gene. CDR3 residues: CSVKPGTGVDTQYF. In DNA form, the CDR3 reads TGCAGCGTTAAACCCGGGACAGGAGTAGATACGCAGTATTTT.

The genes are TRBV6-1 and TRBJ1-5, with TRBD1 identical over 7 bases. This CDR3 comprises 16 residues. The trim removed 4 bases at V and 2 bases at J, leaving 8 bases unmatched. From germline, CDR1 is MNHNS and CDR2 SASEGT. Written as DNA, the CDR3 is TGTGCCAGCAGTGGGAATAACAGGGGCGGCAATCAGCCCCAGCATTTT. Translation: CASSGNNRGGNQPQHF.